The sequence of this TCR beta chain was determined in a study of PD-L1 blockade in urothelial cancer. Indicated time point: peripheral blood 6 weeks after treatment start. Libraries were prepared by immunoSEQ multiplex PCR; TCRdb keeps only in-frame clonotypes and omits some of them. The repertoire holds 75,000 to 100,000 clones, approximately 87% seen once, with around 7.7% in the top ten. The V gene's germline CDR1 is SNHLY and CDR2 FYNNEI. Germline trimming cut 7 bases from V and 5 bases from J; bases unmatched to any gene: 4. The CDR3 loop spans 13 amino acids. This chain links TRBV2 with TRBJ2-7; 11 bases align to TRBD2. The sequences come from PBMCs, collected around atezolizumab (anti-PD-L1) treatment. The receptor was derived from a man aged 65 to 85 with urothelial cancer. The CDR3 spells CASMSTSGDEQYF. CDR3 coding DNA: TGTGCCAGCATGTCGACTAGCGGGGACGAGCAGTACTTC.